The present TCR beta chain was sequenced within a study of shared clonotypes between healthy human individuals. Overall study findings and caveats: Naive subsets generally exceeded memory subsets in estimated richness.

CD45RO-negative cells were positively selected for CCR7, leaving out terminally differentiated effector memory CD45RA+ cells. Turning to this clone: Its specificity is unknown.

Some clones are missing from TCRdb's copy, which holds only in-frame ones; the method was immunoSEQ multiplex PCR. The table includes some 800,000 clones, around 92% detected once. Germline V gene lookup returns CDR1 SGHVS and CDR2 FNYEAQ. The CDR3 has 18 residues. Trimming shortened V by 4 bases and J by 5 bases, and 27 bases separated the two germline ends. This receptor was obtained from a young man in good health. The chain employs TRBV7-6 and TRBJ2-7, with D tentatively TRBD2 (5 bases). Specimen: naive CD8+ T cells sorted from blood. The CDR3 region is CASSSLGSPPTRVDEQYF. CDR3 in DNA: TGTGCCAGCAGCTCCCTGGGATCCCCCCCAACTAGAGTCGACGAGCAGTACTTC.